Listed below are T cell receptor beta chains from one sample, sequenced in a study of T cells in Graves' hyperthyroidism and ophthalmopathy. TCRdb independently ran MiXCR on the multiplex PCR reads; one entry per CDR3 protein. Among about 640,000 distinct CDR3 sequences listed, 20% were seen once. Sequencing was carried out using blood. Receptors originate from a man aged 25 to 40 with Graves' ophthalmopathy. The CDR3 runs from the conserved cysteine through the conserved F or W. The order of the fields is D gene, clone size, J gene, V gene, CDR3 DNA, CDR3 protein. A D gene is named only where the DNA matches it firmly. For some rows the clone size is stated as once, few or many, or as a class when expanded; others skip it.

.,few,TRBJ2-7,TRBV4-1,TGCGCCAGCAGCCAAGATGGGGCCACGGCCTACGAGCAGTACTTC,CASSQDGATAYEQYF
.,.,TRBJ1-6,TRBV5-5,TGTGCCAGCAGCCTGTTGGGGGGAACCTATAATTCACCCCTCCACTTT,CASSLLGGTYNSPLHF
TRBD2,few,TRBJ2-5,TRBV9,TGTGCCAGCAGCGTGCTAGCGGGAGGGGCCCAGTACTTC,CASSVLAGGAQYF
.,many,TRBJ1-5,TRBV28,TGTGCCAGCAGTTCGGGACTTTTTCAGCCCCAGCATTTT,CASSSGLFQPQHF
TRBD2,.,TRBJ2-3,TRBV7-3,TGTGCCAGCAGCACCGGGACTAGTATTACAGATACGCAGTATTTT,CASSTGTSITDTQYF
TRBD2,.,TRBJ2-4,TRBV6-1,TGTGCCAGCAGACCGGGACTAGCTTTGAACATTCAGTACTTC,CASRPGLALNIQYF
.,few,TRBJ1-1,TRBV19,TGTGCCAGTAGTATACTCGGACAGTTCTACACTGAAGCTTTCTTT,CASSILGQFYTEAFF
TRBD2,.,TRBJ2-5,TRBV6-1,TGTGCCAGCGCGGGGTTTTCGGGACTAGTTGGGGAGACCCAGTACTTC,CASAGFSGLVGETQYF
TRBD1,many,TRBJ2-7,TRBV28,TGTGCCAGCAGTTCCCCGGGACAGGGGAACGAGCAGTACTTC,CASSSPGQGNEQYF
TRBD1,.,TRBJ1-2,TRBV7-6,TGTGCCACCAGCGATACCGGGACAGGGAACGGCTACACCTTC,CATSDTGTGNGYTF
.,.,TRBJ2-3,TRBV28,TGTGCCAGCAGTGCCCTCCTAGGAGATACGCAGTATTTT,CASSALLGDTQYF
TRBD1,many,TRBJ2-7,TRBV14,TGTGCCAGCAGCGTACCGGGACAGGGCTCCGAGCAGTACTTC,CASSVPGQGSEQYF
.,.,TRBJ2-1,TRBV5-1,TGCGCCAGCAGCATCCCCCGGGACGGACTCTACAATGAGCAGTTCTTC,CASSIPRDGLYNEQFF
.,many,TRBJ1-1,TRBV12-3/TRBV12-4,TGTGCCAGCACCACAGGGATGAACACTGAAGCTTTCTTT,CASTTGMNTEAFF
.,many,TRBJ2-1,TRBV5-1,TGCGCCAGCAGCTCCAACAGGGTTCGGATGTACAATGAGCAGTTCTTC,CASSSNRVRMYNEQFF
TRBD2,.,TRBJ2-7,TRBV6-1,TGTGCCAGCAGCCCGACTAGCGGGAGGCCCCTGGAGCAGTACTTC,CASSPTSGRPLEQYF
.,many,TRBJ1-2,TRBV30,TGTGCCTGGGGGTTAGCCTCCAACTATGGCTACACCTTC,CAWGLASNYGYTF
TRBD2,.,TRBJ2-4,TRBV3-1,TGTGCCAGCAGCCGCAAACTAGCGGGAGTAGGAAACATTCAGTACTTC,CASSRKLAGVGNIQYF
.,many,TRBJ2-7,TRBV5-1,TGCGCCAGCAGCTTGGGACAGGTGAATTACGAGCAGTACTTC,CASSLGQVNYEQYF
TRBD2,.,TRBJ2-1,TRBV29-1,TGCAGCGTGGACTCGCCTAGCGGGAGTCTCTACAATGAGCAGTTCTTC,CSVDSPSGSLYNEQFF
.,many,TRBJ1-2,TRBV11-2,TGTGCCAGCAGCTTAGTTCCCGGCGGTGGCTACACCTTC,CASSLVPGGGYTF
TRBD2,many,TRBJ2-1,TRBV5-1,TGCGCCAGCAGCTTGGAAGGAGCGGGAGGCAATGAGCAGTTCTTC,CASSLEGAGGNEQFF
.,.,TRBJ2-7,TRBV5-6,TGTGCCAGCAGCTTAAGGGGGAACCTAAATGGACACGAGCAGTACTTC,CASSLRGNLNGHEQYF
TRBD1,few,TRBJ2-3,TRBV28,TGTGCCACGACAGGGCTCGGCACAGATACGCAGTATTTT,CATTGLGTDTQYF
.,few,TRBJ2-7,TRBV6-1,TGTGCCAGCACGGACCTAGGGGACCACGAGCAGTACTTC,CASTDLGDHEQYF
.,few,TRBJ2-7,TRBV20-1,TGCAGTGCCGACGCCCCGCGGGCGTCCCCCTACGAGCAGTACTTC,CSADAPRASPYEQYF
.,.,TRBJ2-7,TRBV9,TGTGCCAGCAGCGGAGCGTCAGGGAGAGGCGAGCAGTACTTC,CASSGASGRGEQYF
TRBD2,.,TRBJ2-1,TRBV20-1,TGCAGTGCTGGCGGGAGTTCCCTGCTATTATACAATGAGCAGTTCTTC,CSAGGSSLLLYNEQFF
.,few,TRBJ2-7,TRBV12-3/TRBV12-4,TGTGCCAGCACCATCGTCCCGGACAGCTCCTACGAGCAGTACTTC,CASTIVPDSSYEQYF
.,.,TRBJ1-2,TRBV20-1,TGCAGTGCACCAGACAGGAACTATGGCTACACCTTC,CSAPDRNYGYTF
.,many,TRBJ2-1,TRBV18,TGTGCCAGCTCACCACAGTCTGACAATGAGCAGTTCTTC,CASSPQSDNEQFF
.,few,TRBJ1-2,TRBV7-8,TGTGCCAGCAGCGTAGGGATCCAGAATGGCTACACCTTC,CASSVGIQNGYTF
.,many,TRBJ2-1,TRBV6-6,TGTGCCAGCAGTTACTACCGGGACTTCGGCAATGAGCAGTTCTTC,CASSYYRDFGNEQFF
.,.,TRBJ2-3,TRBV15,TGTGCCACCCTTGGGTCCCACAGGGCAGATACGCAGTATTTT,CATLGSHRADTQYF
.,.,TRBJ2-7,TRBV27,TGTGCCAGCAGTCCCTTCTCAAGTAGCTCCTACGAGCAGTACTTC,CASSPFSSSSYEQYF
.,few,TRBJ2-1,TRBV7-8,TGTGCCAGCAGCCCATCGGAGAGAGGACTCTACAATGAGCAGTTCTTC,CASSPSERGLYNEQFF
.,few,TRBJ2-3,TRBV7-8,TGTGCCAGCAGCCCCTGGGGGACAGATACGCAGTATTTT,CASSPWGTDTQYF
TRBD1,.,TRBJ2-7,TRBV5-1,TGCGCCAGCAGCTTAACGGGACAGGCTATCGACGAGCAGTACTTC,CASSLTGQAIDEQYF
.,.,TRBJ2-7,TRBV20-1,TGCAGTGCCCCCACCCCCTGGGGCCACGAGCAGTACTTC,CSAPTPWGHEQYF
.,few,TRBJ2-1,TRBV6-1,TGTGCCAGCAGTGATTGGAGCTCCTACAATGAGCAGTTCTTC,CASSDWSSYNEQFF
TRBD1,many,TRBJ2-3,TRBV28,TGTGCCAGCAGGCGTAGGGACAGTCAAGCAGATACGCAGTATTTT,CASRRRDSQADTQYF
TRBD1,many,TRBJ2-5,TRBV28,TGTGCCAGCACCTTGGAGGACAGGCGCCAAGAGACCCAGTACTTC,CASTLEDRRQETQYF
TRBD1,few,TRBJ1-1,TRBV28,TGTGCCAGTAAACCCCTGGGGACAGGCAACACTGAAGCTTTCTTT,CASKPLGTGNTEAFF
TRBD1,many,TRBJ1-4,TRBV30,TGTGCCTGGAGTAAGACAGGGATGAAACTGTTTTTT,CAWSKTGMKLFF
.,few,TRBJ2-5,TRBV20-1,TGCAGTGCCCCGAACAGTACTATGAAGACCCAGTACTTC,CSAPNSTMKTQYF
.,many,TRBJ2-1,TRBV2,TGTGCCAGCAGTGAAGCTATCGCGGGTGGGTTCTACAATGAGCAGTTCTTC,CASSEAIAGGFYNEQFF
.,many,TRBJ2-7,TRBV18,TGTGCCAGCTCACCCGGGACCACCTCCTGGGAGCAGTACTTC,CASSPGTTSWEQYF
TRBD1,.,TRBJ1-5,TRBV20-1,TGCAGTGCTAGAGAGACAGGGGAACTGTTTCAGCCCCAGCATTTT,CSARETGELFQPQHF
TRBD2,many,TRBJ2-1,TRBV28,TGTGCCAGAGGGACCGGGAGGTCCTACAATGAGCAGTTCTTC,CARGTGRSYNEQFF
.,.,TRBJ2-1,TRBV6-1,TGTGCCAGCAGTGAGTCGGGGACGAACAATGAGCAGTTCTTC,CASSESGTNNEQFF
TRBD2,many,TRBJ2-1,TRBV3-1,TGTGCCAGCAGCCCTTTAGCGGGAGGGCTGGATGAGCAGTTCTTC,CASSPLAGGLDEQFF
TRBD1,.,TRBJ2-7,TRBV12-3/TRBV12-4,TGTGCCAGCAGTATGGGACAGGACGAGCAGTACTTC,CASSMGQDEQYF
.,few,TRBJ2-3,TRBV25-1,TGTGCCAGCAGTGAATACCTCGAACATCGTGATACGCAGTATTTT,CASSEYLEHRDTQYF
TRBD2,many,TRBJ2-7,TRBV12-3/TRBV12-4,TGTGCCAGCAGTCCCACTAGCGGGGACTACGAGCAGTACTTC,CASSPTSGDYEQYF
TRBD2,many,TRBJ2-7,TRBV11-2,TGTGCCAGCGGCGGGGGTAGCGGACTCTCCTACGAGCAGTACTTC,CASGGGSGLSYEQYF
.,.,TRBJ2-7,TRBV28,TGTGCCAGCAATATGGGACTTATCTCCTACGAGCAGTACTTC,CASNMGLISYEQYF
.,.,TRBJ2-3,TRBV7-6,TGTGCCAGCAGCTCCCCCACCGGACACATTGCCTGGGAGACGCAGTATTTT,CASSSPTGHIAWETQYF
.,.,TRBJ1-3,TRBV29-1,TGCAGCGTCCTCGTCTGGGACCAACGCTCTGGAAACACCATATATTTT,CSVLVWDQRSGNTIYF
.,many,TRBJ2-3,TRBV7-2,TGTGCCAGCAGCTTAGTTTCCAGGGGTGCAGATACGCAGTATTTT,CASSLVSRGADTQYF